The 26 T cell receptor beta chains presented below share a single source sample, sequenced in a study of cytomegalovirus exposure and HLA in healthy donors. The PCR used 60 Vbeta and 13 Jbeta primers. Assay used: immunoSEQ multiplex PCR; TCRdb lists only in-frame clones, some missing. The sample has about 250,000 clones; approximately 70% are singletons. The sequencing sample was made of PBMCs. The receptors originated from a female donor in good health and CMV-seronegative.

This clone has more than one count but fewer than ten. The V and J genes are TRBV14 and TRBJ2-6, with a weak D call TRBD2 (5 bases). Germline-derived CDR1 and CDR2 are SGHDN and FVKESK. The CDR3 covers 15 residues. The V end lost 4 bases, the J end lost 0 bases, and 7 bases lay between the germline ends. The CDR3 bases are TGTGCCAGCAGCCCTCGGGGCTCTGGGGCCAACGTCCTGACTTTC. This translates into CASSPRGSGANVLTF.

This sequence joins TRBV9 and TRBJ1-2; TRBD1 is a possible D gene (6 bases). The V gene's germline CDR1 is SGDLS and CDR2 YYNGEE. This CDR3 contains 15 residues. Trimming pared 0 bases from V and 3 bases from J, leaving 12 bases between. CDR3 residues: CASSVGGHPDYGYTF. As DNA, the CDR3 is TGTGCCAGCAGCGTAGGGGGACACCCCGACTATGGCTACACCTTC.

The V and J genes are TRBV11-3 and TRBJ2-5; the match to TRBD2 covers 10 bases. CDR3 length equals 15 residues. Losses at the gene ends were 5 bases for V and 5 bases for J; bases not matched to a gene: 8. Germline CDR1 is SGHNT and CDR2 is YENEEA. Here the CDR3 reads CASSTGLALRETQYF. The CDR3 nucleotides are TGTGCCAGCAGCACGGGACTAGCGCTTCGGGAGACCCAGTACTTC. Looking up the rest from reference TRBV11-3 and TRBJ2-5 gives the full variable domain: EAGVVQSPRYKIIEKKQPVAFWCNPISGHNTLYWYLQNLGQGPELLIRYENEEAVDDSQLPKDRFSAERLKGVDSTLKIQPAELGDSAVYLCASSTGLALRETQYFGPGTRLLVL.

This chain joins TRBV6-5 and TRBJ1-3, with D possibly matching TRBD1 (6 bases). The CDR3 consists of 15 residues. CDR1 MNHEY and CDR2 SVGAGI come from the germline V gene. V lost 6 bases and J 4 bases, leaving 16 bases between the germline ends. CDR3 DNA sequence: TGTGCCAGCAGCCGGACAGTCGAGGGCGGAAACACCATATATTTT. The encoded protein is CASSRTVEGGNTIYF.

This clone appeared a few times. The V and J genes are TRBV28 and TRBJ2-7; TRBD1 matches 7 bases. The V gene's germline CDR1 is MDHEN and CDR2 SYDVKM. The CDR3 contains 14 residues. Trimming removed 5 bases from V and 3 bases from J; junction bases left unmatched: 7. The CDR3 spells CASSQGDGFYEQYF. CDR3 DNA: TGTGCCAGCAGTCAGGGGGACGGGTTCTACGAGCAGTACTTC.

This clone has only a few counts. This chain connects TRBV6-1 to TRBJ2-5; 7 bases match TRBD1. J was trimmed by 5 bases and V by 6 bases; bases with no gene match: 9. This CDR3 spans 14 amino acids. Germline CDR1 is MNHNS and CDR2 is SASEGT. The CDR3 nucleotides read TGTGCCAGCAGATCGTCGGGCAGGGGGGAGACCCAGTACTTC. It is translated as CASRSSGRGETQYF.

V usage is TRBV2 and J usage is TRBJ2-3; TRBD2 agrees at 8 bases. There are 13 residues in the CDR3. Trimming cost V 4 bases and J 5 bases; bases outside gene matches: 2. CDR1 SNHLY and CDR2 FYNNEI come from the germline V gene. In nucleotides, the CDR3 is TGTGCCAGCAGTGGGCTAGCGGGAGATACGCAGTATTTT. Its translation is CASSGLAGDTQYF.

The J gene is TRBJ2-7, the V gene TRBV30, with 8 bases aligning to TRBD2. Trimming cost V 3 bases and J 5 bases; bases outside gene matches: 9. From germline, CDR1 is GTSNPN and CDR2 SVGIG (reference sequence). This CDR3 is 14 amino acids long. For the CDR3, the DNA is TGTGCCTGGAGCCACGGCGGCGGGAGGCACGAGCAGTACTTC. It is translated as CAWSHGGGRHEQYF.

This chain joins TRBV4-1 and TRBJ1-1; D possibly corresponds to TRBD1 (5 bases). The CDR3 runs to 15 residues. V shed 5 bases and J shed 0 bases, with 13 bases lying between them. Germline values: CDR1 MGHRA, CDR2 YSYEKL. The CDR3 reads CASSKRTRLNTEAFF. In DNA, the CDR3 is TGCGCCAGCAGCAAAAGGACACGATTGAACACTGAAGCTTTCTTT.

On this clone: Since the CDR3 does not end with the conserved phenylalanine or tryptophan, this likely comes from a read error. It is unclear where the CDR3 begins or ends on the DNA, so no DNA is shown, and the CDR3 is as TCRdb lists it. The chain has TRBV7-9 and TRBJ2-3; no DNA check was done on the table's D call, TRBD2. Both ends counted, the CDR3 spans 13 residues. CDR1 and CDR2 (germline): SEHNR, FQNEAQ (reference sequence). The chain's CDR3 is CASSSHSSGGLSA.

This clone turned up a few times. The CDR3 loop is CASSPRTSGHYEQYF. Written as DNA, the CDR3 is TGTGCCAGCAGCCCCCGGACTAGCGGACACTACGAGCAGTACTTC. The V gene is TRBV7-2, the J gene TRBJ2-7; 10 nucleotides line up with TRBD2. V shed 5 bases and J 3 bases; nucleotides not matched to a gene: 7. The CDR3 extends over 15 amino acids. Germline V lookup: CDR1 SGHTA, CDR2 FQGNSA.

This chain connects TRBV6-1 to TRBJ1-5; 11 bases line up with TRBD1. The V gene end was trimmed by 1 base and the J gene end by 15 bases; junction bases not matched to a gene: 5. This CDR3 contains 13 residues. Looked up from germline, CDR1 is MNHNS and CDR2 is SASEGT. Here the CDR3 reads CASSEDWTGGPHF. CDR3 coding DNA: TGTGCCAGCAGTGAAGATTGGACAGGGGGCCCGCATTTT.

This chain links TRBV11-3 with TRBJ2-2, with TRBD2 as a possible D gene (7 bases). The CDR3 is 16 residues long. Per the germline V gene, CDR1 is SGHNT and CDR2 is YENEEA. V lost 3 bases and J 7 bases, leaving 18 bases between the germline ends. The CDR3 is CASSFRGGANGGELFF. CDR3 in DNA: TGTGCCAGCAGCTTCCGAGGGGGGGCAAACGGCGGGGAGCTGTTTTTT.

This sequence joins TRBV28 and TRBJ2-3; no reliable D call. The germline V and J ends were trimmed by 3 bases and 2 bases, with 12 bases remaining between them. The germline V gene encodes CDR1 MDHEN and CDR2 SYDVKM. This CDR3 region has 15 residues. Here the CDR3 DNA reads TGTGCCAGCAGTTTGGTGACTCTTAACACAGATACGCAGTATTTT. This codes for CASSLVTLNTDTQYF.

This clone has just one count. This sequence joins TRBV19 and TRBJ2-7, with a tentative D call TRBD2 (5 bases). The V gene lost 4 bases and the J gene lost 5 bases, with 15 bases spanning the gap. This CDR3 has 14 residues. Germline lookup yields CDR1 LNHDA and CDR2 SQIVND (reference sequence). In DNA, the CDR3 is TGTGCCAGTAGTACCCCTGAGGGAGCCCACGAGCAGTACTTC. Encoded protein: CASSTPEGAHEQYF.

A single count supports this clone. The rearrangement uses TRBV18 and TRBJ2-2; 7 bases are shared with TRBD1. The germline CDR1 and CDR2 sequences are KGHSH and LQKENI. This CDR3 has 14 amino acids. V trimming: 2 bases; J trimming: 4 bases; junction bases outside the gene matches: 1. DNA of the CDR3: TGTGCCAGCTCACCAGGGACAGTCACCGGGGAGCTGTTTTTT. This codes for CASSPGTVTGELFF.

This clone was found once. The CDR3 sequence: CASSYRTNSYEQYF. Written as DNA, the CDR3 is TGCGCCAGCAGCTACCGGACAAATTCCTACGAGCAGTACTTC. The chain combines TRBV5-1 with TRBJ2-7; TRBD1 is a possible D gene (5 bases). CDR3 length: 14 residues. Germline V CDR1 and CDR2: SGHRS, YFSETQ. The ends were cut back, 3 bases at V and 1 base at J, with 11 bases in the middle.

J is TRBJ2-3 and V is TRBV5-1; 11 positions agree with TRBD2. The junction had 6 bases not matched to a gene; V was cut back by 3 bases and J by 0 bases. Germline CDR1 is SGHRS and CDR2 is YFSETQ. The CDR3 has 17 residues. CDR3 coding DNA: TGCGCCAGCAGCTCCTCATGGACTAGCGGGAGCACAGATACGCAGTATTTT. Translated: CASSSSWTSGSTDTQYF.

The chain couples TRBV10-3 to TRBJ1-2, with 9 bases identical to TRBD1. The V segment lost 4 bases and the J segment 6 bases; nucleotides outside the gene matches: 3. The germline V gene has CDR1 ENHRY and CDR2 SYGVKD. The CDR3 spans 13 residues. CDR3 nucleotide sequence: TGTGCCATCAGTGCAGGACAGGGGAATGGCTACACCTTC. Its translation is CAISAGQGNGYTF.

The chain combines TRBV6-1 with TRBJ2-5; 9 positions match TRBD2. Germline CDR1 reads MNHNS; CDR2 reads SASEGT. The V segment lost 2 bases and the J segment 3 bases; nucleotides outside the gene matches: 7. The CDR3 extends over 16 amino acids. The chain's CDR3 is CASSELDRLAEETQYF. As DNA, the CDR3 is TGTGCCAGCAGTGAATTAGACCGACTAGCGGAAGAGACCCAGTACTTC.

The V call is TRBV5-4, the J call TRBJ2-5, with 9 bases identical to TRBD1. With 5 bases clipped from V and 3 bases from J, the junction kept 5 bases outside the gene matches. The length of the CDR3 is 14 residues. Germline CDR1 reads SGHNT; CDR2 reads YYREEE (reference sequence). CDR3 sequence: CASSLQGAKETQYF. In DNA form, the CDR3 reads TGTGCCAGCAGTCTACAGGGGGCCAAAGAGACCCAGTACTTC. Drawing the rest from reference TRBV5-4 and TRBJ2-5, the complete variable domain is ETGVTQSPTHLIKTRGQQVTLRCSSQSGHNTVSWYQQALGQGPQFIFQYYREEENGRGNFPPRFSGLQFPNYSSELNVNALELDDSALYLCASSLQGAKETQYFGPGTRLLVL.

J is TRBJ2-7 and V is TRBV4-1, with 11 bases that match TRBD2. J gave up 2 bases and V 4 bases, and 1 base lay outside the gene matches. Germline assignment: CDR1 MGHRA and CDR2 YSYEKL. The length of the CDR3 is 14 residues. The CDR3 DNA sequence: TGCGCCAGCAGCCTAGCGGGAGGGACCTACGAGCAGTACTTC. Translation gives CASSLAGGTYEQYF.

In its sample, this clone was seen once. This chain joins TRBV18 and TRBJ2-7; D unresolved. The CDR3 length is 15 residues. V was pared by 2 bases and J by 4 bases, with 15 bases between. Looked up from germline, CDR1 is KGHSH and CDR2 is LQKENI. The CDR3: CASSPSGAQSYEQYF. The CDR3 coding sequence is TGTGCCAGCTCACCATCCGGAGCCCAGTCTTACGAGCAGTACTTC.

There are a few counts of this clone. The chain recombines TRBV29-1 with TRBJ1-2; the D gene is possibly TRBD1 (5 bases). CDR1 and CDR2 (germline): SQVTM, ANQGSEA. V lost 6 bases to trimming and J lost 4 bases, with 18 bases between them. CDR3 length: 14 residues. The CDR3: CSVAPKDISYGYTF. The CDR3 region has the DNA TGCAGCGTCGCCCCAAAGGACATTTCCTATGGCTACACCTTC.

V is TRBV28 and J is TRBJ2-5, with unresolved D. CDR1 is MDHEN, CDR2 SYDVKM, per germline. V lost 6 bases and J 5 bases, leaving 10 bases between the germline ends. CDR3 length: 12 residues. The CDR3 nucleotides read TGTGCCAGCAGAAGCCCCTGGGAGACCCAGTACTTC. Protein: CASRSPWETQYF. The full variable domain, completed using reference TRBV28 and TRBJ2-5, is DVKVTQSSRYLVKRTGEKVFLECVQDMDHENMFWYRQDPGLGLRLIYFSYDVKMKEKGDIPEGYSVSREKKERFSLILESASTNQTSMYLCASRSPWETQYFGPGTRLLVL.

V gene TRBV5-4 combines with J gene TRBJ2-1; TRBD2 matches at 9 bases. Germline CDR1 is SGHNT and CDR2 is YYREEE (reference sequence). The CDR3 runs to 15 residues. The trim removed 0 bases at V and 4 bases at J, leaving 2 bases unmatched. CDR3 bases: TGTGCCAGCAGCTTGGTTAGCGGGAGTTACAATGAGCAGTTCTTC. Translation gives CASSLVSGSYNEQFF.